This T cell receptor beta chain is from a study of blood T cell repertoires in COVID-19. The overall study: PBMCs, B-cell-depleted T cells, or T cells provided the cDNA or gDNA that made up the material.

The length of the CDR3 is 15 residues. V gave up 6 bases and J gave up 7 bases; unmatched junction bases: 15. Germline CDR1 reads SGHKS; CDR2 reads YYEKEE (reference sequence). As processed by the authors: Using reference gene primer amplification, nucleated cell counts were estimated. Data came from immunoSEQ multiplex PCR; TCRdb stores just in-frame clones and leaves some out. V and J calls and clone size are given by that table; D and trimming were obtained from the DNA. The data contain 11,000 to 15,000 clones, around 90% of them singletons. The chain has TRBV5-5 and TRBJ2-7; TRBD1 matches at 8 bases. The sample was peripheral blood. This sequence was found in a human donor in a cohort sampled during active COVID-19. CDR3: CASNLRSLDRDEQYF. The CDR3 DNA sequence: TGTGCCAGCAACTTAAGAAGCCTGGACAGGGATGAGCAGTACTTC.